This T cell receptor (beta chain) was observed in a study of blood T cells in healthy people across ages. The germline gives CDR1 SQVTM, CDR2 ANQGSEA. CDR3 length: 12 amino acids. Trimming stripped 6 bases from V and 1 base from J, with 9 bases between. Study-wide results and limits: Long-lived donors exceeded aged donors in naive CD4+ cells and diversity. The study lacked donor CMV status, which possibly confounded expanded clonotype changes. Age showed a roughly linear inverse relationship with TCR beta diversity per million T cells.

PCR was performed a second time for roughly 7 to 11 cycles using a sample-barcoded 5' primer and a J-beta primer mix. From the 5' RACE reads, TCRdb called clonotypes with MiXCR, one entry per CDR3 protein. The sample lists about 1,000,000 distinct CDR3 sequences; over 35% were seen once. The authors isolated at least 7 million PBMCs per sample. A remark on this clonotype: The antigen remains undetermined.

The rearrangement joins TRBV29-1 to TRBJ2-5; maybe TRBD1 (5 bases). This receptor was obtained from a woman aged 55-75 years in good health. Input material: blood. CDR3 loop: CSVTRVQETQYF. In DNA, the CDR3 is TGCAGCGTGACCAGGGTCCAAGAGACCCAGTACTTC.